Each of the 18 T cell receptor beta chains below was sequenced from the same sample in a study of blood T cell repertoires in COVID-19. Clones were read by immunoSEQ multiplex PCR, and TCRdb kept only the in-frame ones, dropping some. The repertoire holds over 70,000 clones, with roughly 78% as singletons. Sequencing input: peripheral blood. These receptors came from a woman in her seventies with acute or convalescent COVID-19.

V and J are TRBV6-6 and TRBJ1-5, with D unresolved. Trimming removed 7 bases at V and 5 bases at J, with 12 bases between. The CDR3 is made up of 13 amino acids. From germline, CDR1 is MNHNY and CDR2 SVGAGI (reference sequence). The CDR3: CASTNGGYQPQHF. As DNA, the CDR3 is TGTGCCAGCACCAACGGAGGGTATCAGCCCCAGCATTTT.

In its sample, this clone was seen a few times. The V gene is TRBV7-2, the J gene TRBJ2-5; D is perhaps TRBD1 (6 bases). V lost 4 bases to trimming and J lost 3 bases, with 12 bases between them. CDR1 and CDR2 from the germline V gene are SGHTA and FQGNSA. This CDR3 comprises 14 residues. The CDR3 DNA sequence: TGTGCCAGCAGCTATTCCGGGACAAAAGAGACCCAGTACTTC. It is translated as CASSYSGTKETQYF.

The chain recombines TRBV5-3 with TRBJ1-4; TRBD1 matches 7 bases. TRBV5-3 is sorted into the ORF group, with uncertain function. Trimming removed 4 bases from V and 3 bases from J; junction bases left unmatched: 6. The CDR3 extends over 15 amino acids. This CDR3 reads CARSLKQGPNEKLFF. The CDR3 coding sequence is TGTGCCAGAAGCCTTAAACAGGGGCCTAATGAAAAACTGTTTTTT.

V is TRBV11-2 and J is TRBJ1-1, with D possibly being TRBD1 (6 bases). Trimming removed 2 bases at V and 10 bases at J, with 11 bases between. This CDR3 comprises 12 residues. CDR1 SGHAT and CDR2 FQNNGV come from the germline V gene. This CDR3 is CASSLQGRGAFF. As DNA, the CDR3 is TGTGCCAGCAGCTTACAGGGGAGGGGAGCTTTCTTT.

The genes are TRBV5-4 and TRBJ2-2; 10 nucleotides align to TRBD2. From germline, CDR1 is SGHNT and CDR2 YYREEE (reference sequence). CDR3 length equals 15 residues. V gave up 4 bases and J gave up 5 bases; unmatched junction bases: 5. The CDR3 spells CASSPGSGRTGELFF. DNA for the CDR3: TGTGCCAGCAGCCCGGGTAGCGGGAGGACCGGGGAGCTGTTTTTT.

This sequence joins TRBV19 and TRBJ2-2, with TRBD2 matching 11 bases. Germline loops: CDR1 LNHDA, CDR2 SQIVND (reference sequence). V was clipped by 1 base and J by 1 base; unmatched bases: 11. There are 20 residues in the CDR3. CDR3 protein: CASSIGFASGRFRNTGELFF. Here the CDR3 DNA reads TGTGCCAGTAGTATAGGGTTTGCTAGCGGGAGGTTTAGGAACACCGGGGAGCTGTTTTTT.

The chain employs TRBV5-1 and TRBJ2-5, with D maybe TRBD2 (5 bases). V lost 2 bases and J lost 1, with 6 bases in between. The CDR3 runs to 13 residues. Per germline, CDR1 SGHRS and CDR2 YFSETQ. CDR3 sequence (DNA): TGCGCCAGCAGCTTACTAGGCCAAGAGACCCAGTACTTC. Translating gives CASSLLGQETQYF.

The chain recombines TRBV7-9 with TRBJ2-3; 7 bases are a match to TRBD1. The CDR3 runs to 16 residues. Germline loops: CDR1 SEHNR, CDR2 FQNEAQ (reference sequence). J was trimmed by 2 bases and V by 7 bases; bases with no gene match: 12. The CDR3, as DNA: TGTGCCAGCAAACCCGGGGACAGCCTGATCACAGATACGCAGTATTTT. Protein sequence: CASKPGDSLITDTQYF.

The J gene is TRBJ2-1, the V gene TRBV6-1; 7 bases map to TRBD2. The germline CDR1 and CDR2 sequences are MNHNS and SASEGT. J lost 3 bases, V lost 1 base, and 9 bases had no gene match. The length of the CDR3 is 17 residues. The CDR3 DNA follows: TGTGCCAGCAGTGAAGTTCTGGGGCTAGCGGTCTACAATGAGCAGTTCTTC. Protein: CASSEVLGLAVYNEQFF.

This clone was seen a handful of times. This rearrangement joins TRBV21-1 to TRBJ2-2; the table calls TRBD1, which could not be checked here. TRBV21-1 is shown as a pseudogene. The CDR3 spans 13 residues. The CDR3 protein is CASSNRGTGELFF. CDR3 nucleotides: TGTGCCAGCAGTAACAGGGGAACCGGGGAGCTGTTTTTT.

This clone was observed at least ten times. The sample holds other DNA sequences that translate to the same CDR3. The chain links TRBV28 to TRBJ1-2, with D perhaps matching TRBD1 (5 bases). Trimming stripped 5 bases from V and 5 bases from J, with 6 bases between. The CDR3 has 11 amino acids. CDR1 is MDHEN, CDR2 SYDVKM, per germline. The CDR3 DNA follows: TGTGCCAGCAGTCGGGGGTATGGCTACACCTTC. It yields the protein CASSRGYGYTF.

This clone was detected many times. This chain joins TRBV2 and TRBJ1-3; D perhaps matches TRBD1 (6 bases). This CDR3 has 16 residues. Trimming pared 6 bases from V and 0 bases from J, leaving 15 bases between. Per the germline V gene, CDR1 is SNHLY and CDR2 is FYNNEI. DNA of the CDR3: TGTGCCAGCAGAAAAAACAGGGCCTCCTCTGGAAACACCATATATTTT. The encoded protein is CASRKNRASSGNTIYF.

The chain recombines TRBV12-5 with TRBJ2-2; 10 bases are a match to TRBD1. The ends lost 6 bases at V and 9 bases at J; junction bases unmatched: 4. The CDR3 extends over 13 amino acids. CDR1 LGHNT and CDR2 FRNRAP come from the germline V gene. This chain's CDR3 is CASGGQGNRELFF. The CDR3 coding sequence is TGTGCTAGTGGGGGACAGGGGAACAGGGAGCTGTTTTTT.

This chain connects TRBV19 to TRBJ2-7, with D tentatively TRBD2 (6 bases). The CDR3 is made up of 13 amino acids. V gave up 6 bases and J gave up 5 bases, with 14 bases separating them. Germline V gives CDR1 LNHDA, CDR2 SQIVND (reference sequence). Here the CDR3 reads CASSRGEAHEQYF. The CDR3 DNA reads TGTGCCAGTAGCCGAGGGGAGGCCCACGAGCAGTACTTC.

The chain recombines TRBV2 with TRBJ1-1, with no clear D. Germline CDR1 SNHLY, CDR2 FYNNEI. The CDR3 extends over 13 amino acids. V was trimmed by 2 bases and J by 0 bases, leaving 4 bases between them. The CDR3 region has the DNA TGTGCCAGCAGTGAACAGTTGAACACTGAAGCTTTCTTT. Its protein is CASSEQLNTEAFF.

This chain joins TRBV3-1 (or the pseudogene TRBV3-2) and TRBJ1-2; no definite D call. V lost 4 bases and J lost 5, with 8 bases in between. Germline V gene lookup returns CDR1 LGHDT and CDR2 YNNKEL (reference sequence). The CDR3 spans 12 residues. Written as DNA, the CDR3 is TGTGCCAGCAGCCCAAACTCATATGGCTACACCTTC. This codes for CASSPNSYGYTF.

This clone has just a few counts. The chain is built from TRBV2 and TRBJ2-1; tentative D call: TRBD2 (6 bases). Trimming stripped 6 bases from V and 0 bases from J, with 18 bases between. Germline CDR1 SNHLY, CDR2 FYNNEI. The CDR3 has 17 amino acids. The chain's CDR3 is CASRTRPPGSSYNEQFF. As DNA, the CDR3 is TGTGCCAGCAGAACGCGGCCCCCCGGGAGCTCCTACAATGAGCAGTTCTTC.

Written as DNA, the CDR3 is TGCAGCCCGACGTCAGGGGGTTATAATTCACCCCTCCACTTT. As protein: CSPTSGGYNSPLHF. The chain carries TRBV29-1 and TRBJ1-6; 7 nucleotides match TRBD1. The germline V gene encodes CDR1 SQVTM and CDR2 ANQGSEA. This CDR3 comprises 14 residues. V lost 8 bases to trimming and J lost 4 bases; unmatched junction nucleotides: 8.